This T cell receptor (beta chain) was recovered during a study of T cell responses to AZD1222 COVID-19 vaccine listed by TCRdb under 2021. For context, the study as a whole: A total of around 240 trial participants underwent TCR sequencing, of whom 200 to 220 had received two doses of AZD1222 and about 26 had received two doses of the MenACWY control vaccine. Trial participants were enrolled into age subgroups of 18-55, 56-69 and 70-plus years, which contained 148, 28 and 57 TCR-sequenced participants, respectively. Overall study outcomes, separate from this receptor: Conclusions about previously exposed vaccinees are limited, since just five or six AZD1222 recipients were seropositive for SARS-CoV-2 at baseline. The vaccine-associated CD4 TCRs covered the entire spike protein, and the dominant responses fell in regions 160-218 and 743-854. After two AZD1222 doses, both the breadth and the depth of spike-specific TCRs were significantly higher than at day 0 and than in MenACWY recipients. The 56-69-year group was small, and its depth increase did not reach significance, likely because of low power. Reportedly, almost half of the unique spike-specific TCRs recognized epitopes lying outside the regions that are mutated in the B.1.351 and B.1.1.7 variants. Most participants were white British and females outnumbered males, and the authors suggested that clonal diversity may have been underestimated. Because no day 14 peak-response samples were available, repertoires were characterized only after the peak T cell response.

On this clone itself: There is no known antigen for this receptor. No per-base quality is available; no much larger clone lies one base away.

The sample's time point label, in plain terms: about 28 days (+/-7) after the second vaccine dose. AZD1222 recipients whose second dose came at about 4 weeks and those whose second dose came at about 12 weeks were combined into one group, since spike-specific TCR depth and breadth did not differ between the two schedules. Vaccinee samples came from UK trials COV001 and COV002, including a single-blind randomized controlled phase 2/3 trial of AZD1222 (ChAdOx1 nCoV-19) in healthy adults. For TCRbeta chain sequencing, PBMC samples from trial participants were taken at day 0 and at day 28 after the second dose. The CDR3 regions of human TCRbeta chains were analyzed by immunosequencing. Per the original workflow: Repertoire TCRs were matched against a reference library of SARS-CoV-2-specific TCRs generated with the MIRA antigen-specificity platform. Breadth was defined as the fraction of unique TCRs that were SARS-CoV-2-associated. Depth was defined as the fraction of total T cells that were SARS-CoV-2-associated. Using the MIRA data, each spike-specific TCR was assigned both to the spike region to which the TCR was reactive and to a CD4 or CD8 class. Log10-transformed breadth and depth values were compared by one-way ANOVA with Sidak's multiple comparisons tests. TCRdb retrieved this table from immuneACCESS and kept in-frame rearrangements only. Not all clones are present; in checked studies, unresolved V genes account for under half, and no reason is known for the remainder. V, J and clone size are those of that table, while D and trimming were read from the DNA. The sample records over 150,000 clones, around 88% of which are singletons. Approximately 0.97% of the sample is in the top ten clones.

The sample was peripheral blood, taken 28 days after the second AZD1222 dose. This sequence was found in an adult who received the AZD1222 COVID-19 vaccine.

Here the CDR3 is given as CASSQDRSGGQETQYF. The nucleotide sequence is TGTGCCAGCAGCCAAGATCGGAGCGGGGGTCAAGAGACCCAGTACTTC. Recombination connected TRBV4-2 to TRBJ2-5, with 8 bases in between that match TRBD2. From a lookup of the germline V gene, CDR1 and CDR2 are LGHNA and YNFKEQ. Counted from cysteine to phenylalanine, this CDR3 has 16 amino acids. Just CDR3 DNA is preserved here, 48 bases in frame from base 1. Clipping removes 0 bases from V and 2 bases from J, with 5 as the unmatched junction base count.